This T cell receptor (beta chain) came from a study of tumor-infiltrating lymphocytes in primary liver carcinoma. On the study more broadly: Per sample, productive TCRbeta reads numbered roughly 3.5 to 8 million, similar across tissue types.

Germline values: CDR1 SQVTM, CDR2 ANQGSEA. The CDR3 sequence is 13 residues long. Trimming took 4 bases from V and 4 from J, leaving 13 bases between them. Making TCR beta cDNA involved around 540 ng total RNA and a constant-region primer. Employing slightly modified ARM-PCR, three nested multiplex PCR rounds were run, and these gave rise to the TCR beta libraries. Forward primers for TRBV1-TRBV30 and a C-beta reverse primer served the first two PCR rounds, at about 10 cycles each. A single record per CDR3 protein comes from TCRdb applying MiXCR to the multiplex PCR reads. The table lists tens of thousands of distinct CDR3 sequences, 70% to 85% of them singletons. Joint extraction of RNA and DNA used roughly 18-34 mg of bulk tissue that was unsorted. The patients had histopathologically diagnosed primary liver carcinoma, and their disease was treated by surgical resection. Chronic HBV infection was present in the patients, who were treatment-naive. Five separate regions per tumor were sampled.

The clonotype comes from a man aged 40-49 years with primary liver carcinoma and hepatitis B virus infection. The sequenced sample consisted of liver tumor tissue from sampling region 3. This sample's subset: tumor region T3, left-lateral pole. This sequence joins TRBV29-1 and TRBJ1-1, with D maybe TRBD1 (5 bases). In DNA form, the CDR3 reads TGCAGCGTTGTCGGGGCGCTGAGCACTGAAGCTTTCTTT. Translating it yields CSVVGALSTEAFF.